This T cell receptor (beta chain) was sequenced during a study of shared clonotypes between healthy human individuals. Once extracted for a subset, genomic DNA was divided evenly among several immunoSEQ plates. The assay was immunoSEQ multiplex PCR, and TCRdb's table has in-frame clones only and misses some. The profile shows under 1,100,000 clones, approximately 78% of them singletons. V was pared by 6 bases and J by 6 bases, with 8 bases of the junction left unmatched. Germline loops: CDR1 SQVTM, CDR2 ANQGSEA. The CDR3 is 13 amino acids. The study, taken as a whole, reports: Blood alone was sampled, and tissue repertoires likely differ. A reduction in generation probabilities was seen for non-shared clonotypes relative to those shared by all four donors.

Comments on this clone: The antigen remains undetermined.

The sequencing input was memory CD4+ T cells from PBMCs. Subset specified: CD45RA-negative fraction. The chain uses TRBV29-1 and TRBJ2-1, with 7 bases fitting TRBD1. The TCR comes from a man younger than 30 in good health. Some clones in this sample may be carry-over from other donors' samples. The CDR3 region is CSVGTDVVNEQFF. CDR3 DNA: TGCAGCGTCGGGACAGATGTGGTCAATGAGCAGTTCTTC.